This entry is about one TCR beta chain. Its target is not known. The data originate from a study of cytomegalovirus exposure and HLA in healthy donors. Findings and caveats of the study: Previous analysis showed most TCR beta V segments were productive about 90% or about 30% of the time. Accurate prediction of most subjects' HLA-A and HLA-B alleles from TCR beta sequences was reported. A later analysis appeared to link common viral pathogens to several of the most significant clusters.

PCR used 60 Vbeta primers and 13 Jbeta primers. Sequencing was performed with immunoSEQ multiplex PCR; in TCRdb, only in-frame clones are kept and a portion is missing. The sample has some 98,000 clones; roughly 80% are singletons. Germline V CDR1 and CDR2: SGHDT, YYEEEE. Between the trimmed V and J ends, which lost 0 bases and 0 bases, there was a span of 7 bases. The CDR3 totals 14 residues. Sequenced sample: PBMCs. The TCR was taken from a human donor in good health. The J gene is TRBJ2-7, the V gene TRBV5-6; a weak D match, TRBD2 (5 bases). The CDR3 DNA reads TGTGCCAGCAGCTTGGGCGGGTTCTCCTACGAGCAGTACTTC. This gives the protein CASSLGGFSYEQYF.